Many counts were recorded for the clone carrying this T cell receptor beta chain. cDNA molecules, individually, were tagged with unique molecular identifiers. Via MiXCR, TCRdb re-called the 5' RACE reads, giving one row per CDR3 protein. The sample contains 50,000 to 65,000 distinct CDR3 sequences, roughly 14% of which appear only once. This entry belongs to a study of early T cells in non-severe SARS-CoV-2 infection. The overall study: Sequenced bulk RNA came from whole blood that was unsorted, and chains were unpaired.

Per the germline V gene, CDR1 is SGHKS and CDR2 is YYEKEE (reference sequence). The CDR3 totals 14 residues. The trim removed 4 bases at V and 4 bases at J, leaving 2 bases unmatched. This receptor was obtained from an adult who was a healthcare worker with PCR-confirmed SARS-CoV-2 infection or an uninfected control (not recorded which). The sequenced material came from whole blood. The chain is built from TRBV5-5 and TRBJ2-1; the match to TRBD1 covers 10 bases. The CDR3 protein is CASSLGQGYNEQFF. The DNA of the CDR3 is TGTGCCAGCAGCCTGGGACAGGGGTACAATGAGCAGTTCTTC. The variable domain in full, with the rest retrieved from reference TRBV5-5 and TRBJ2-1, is DAGVTQSPTHLIKTRGQQVTLRCSPISGHKSVSWYQQVLGQGPQFIFQYYEKEERGRGNFPDRFSARQFPNYSSELNVNALLLGDSALYLCASSLGQGYNEQFFGPGTRLTVL.